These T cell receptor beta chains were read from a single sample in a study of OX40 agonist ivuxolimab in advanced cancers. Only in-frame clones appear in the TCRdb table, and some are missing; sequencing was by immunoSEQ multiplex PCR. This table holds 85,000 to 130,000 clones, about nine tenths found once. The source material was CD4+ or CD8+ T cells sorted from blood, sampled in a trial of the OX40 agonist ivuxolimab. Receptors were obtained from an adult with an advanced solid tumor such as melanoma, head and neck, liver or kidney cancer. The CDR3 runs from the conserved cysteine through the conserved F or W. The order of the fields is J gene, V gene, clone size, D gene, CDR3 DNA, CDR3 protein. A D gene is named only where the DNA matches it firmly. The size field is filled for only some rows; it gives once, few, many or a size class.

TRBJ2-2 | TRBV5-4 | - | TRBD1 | TGTGCCAGCAGGCCGGGACAGGGGATCACCGGGGAGCTGTTTTTT | CASRPGQGITGELFF
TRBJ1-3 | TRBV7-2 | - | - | TGTGCCAGCAGCTTAGAGGGGCACCTACAATCATCTGGAAACACCATATATTTT | CASSLEGHLQSSGNTIYF
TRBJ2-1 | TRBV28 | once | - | TGTGCCAGCGGAGTGGACGGTGGGACTTACAATGAGCAGTTCTTC | CASGVDGGTYNEQFF
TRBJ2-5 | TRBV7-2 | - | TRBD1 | TGTGCCAGCAGCTCACAGGGGTTACAAGAGACCCAGTACTTC | CASSSQGLQETQYF
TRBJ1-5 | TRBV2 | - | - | TGTGCCAGCAGTCTAACAGATAGCAATCAGCCCCAGCATTTT | CASSLTDSNQPQHF
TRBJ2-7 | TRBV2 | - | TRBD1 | TGTGCCAGCAGTGACGCCGGGACAGGGGACTACGAGCAGTACTTC | CASSDAGTGDYEQYF
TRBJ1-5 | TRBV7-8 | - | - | TGTGCCAGCCTTTCTGGGCCATCAACAGGGAGCAATCAGCCCCAGCATTTT | CASLSGPSTGSNQPQHF
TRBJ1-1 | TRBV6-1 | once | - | TGTGCCAGCAGTGGTCAGAGGAACACTGAAGCTTTCTTT | CASSGQRNTEAFF
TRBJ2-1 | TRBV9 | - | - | TGTGCCAGCAGCGTAGCCTCTCAGGGGTACAATGAGCAGTTCTTC | CASSVASQGYNEQFF
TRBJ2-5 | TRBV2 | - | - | TGTGCCAGCAGTGATGGAATTACGGAGACCCAGTACTTC | CASSDGITETQYF
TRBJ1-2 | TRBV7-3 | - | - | TGTGCCAGCAGCCCTGACGCGACAGGTTCCTATGGCTACACCTTC | CASSPDATGSYGYTF
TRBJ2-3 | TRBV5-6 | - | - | TGTGCCAGCAGCTTGTTGGCAGCGGCAGATACGCAGTATTTT | CASSLLAAADTQYF
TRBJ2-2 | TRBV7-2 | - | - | TGTGCCAGCGGGAATTTGGCCGGGGAGCTGTTTTTT | CASGNLAGELFF
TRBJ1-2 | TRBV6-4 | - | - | TGTGCCAGCAGTGAGGGCAACCTGAGGGGCTACACCTTC | CASSEGNLRGYTF
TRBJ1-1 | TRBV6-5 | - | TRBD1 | TGTGCCAGCAGTCCCCCTGGGACAGGGAACACTGAAGCTTTCTTT | CASSPPGTGNTEAFF
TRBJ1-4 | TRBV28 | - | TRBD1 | TGTGCCAGCAGTCTGGACAGGGGGTTCGAACTGTTTTTT | CASSLDRGFELFF
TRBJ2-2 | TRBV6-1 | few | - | TGTGCCAGCAGTGAAGGGTGGGCCGGGGAGCTGTTTTTT | CASSEGWAGELFF
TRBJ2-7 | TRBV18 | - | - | TGTGCCAGCTCACCCCAGGGCGAGCAGTACTTC | CASSPQGEQYF
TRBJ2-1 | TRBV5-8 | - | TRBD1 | TGTGCCAGCAGCTCCGGGACAGGGGCCTACAATGAGCAGTTCTTC | CASSSGTGAYNEQFF
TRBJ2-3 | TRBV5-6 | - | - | TGTGCCAGCAGAGAACAGGGAGCAGATACGCAGTATTTT | CASREQGADTQYF
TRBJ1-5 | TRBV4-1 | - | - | TGCGCCAGCAGCCTTATATACAGCCAGAATCAGCCCCAGCATTTT | CASSLIYSQNQPQHF
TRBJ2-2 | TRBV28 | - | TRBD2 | TGTGCCAGCAGTTTAGATCTAGCGGGGGGGACCGGGGAGCTGTTTTTT | CASSLDLAGGTGELFF
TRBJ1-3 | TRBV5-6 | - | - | TGTGCTTCCGGACGGAGCTCTGGAAACACCATATATTTT | CASGRSSGNTIYF
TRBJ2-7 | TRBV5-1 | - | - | TGCGCCAGCAGCTTGGGGACATCCACCTACGAGCAGTACTTC | CASSLGTSTYEQYF
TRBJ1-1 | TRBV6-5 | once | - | TGTGCCAGCAGTTACGATCGGTTGAACACTGAAGCTTTCTTT | CASSYDRLNTEAFF
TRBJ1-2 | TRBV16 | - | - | TGTGCCAGCAGCCGTGGTATCGTTAGAAAGACCTATGGCTACACCTTC | CASSRGIVRKTYGYTF
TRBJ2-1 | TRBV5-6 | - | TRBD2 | TGTGCCAGCAGCTTGGGGCTAGCGGTTCAGTTCTTC | CASSLGLAVQFF
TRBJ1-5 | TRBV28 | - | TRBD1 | TGTGCCAGCCAAAGAGTTGACAGGGTAAATCAGCCCCAGCATTTT | CASQRVDRVNQPQHF
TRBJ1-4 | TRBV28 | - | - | TGTGCCAGCAGTCCCCATGTCGGGGGGGAATCGGAAAAACTGTTTTTT | CASSPHVGGESEKLFF
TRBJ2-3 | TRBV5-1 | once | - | TGCGCCAGCAGCTTACAGGGTGCAGGCACAGATACGCAGTATTTT | CASSLQGAGTDTQYF
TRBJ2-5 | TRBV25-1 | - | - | TGTGCCAGCAGTGAATCAGGGCTACGGGGATCCCAGTACTTC | CASSESGLRGSQYF
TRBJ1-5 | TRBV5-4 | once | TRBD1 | TGTGCCAGCAGCCGGGACAGGGGGCAAGGGCAGCCCCAGCATTTT | CASSRDRGQGQPQHF
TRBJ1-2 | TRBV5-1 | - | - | TGCGCCAGCAGCATATCGGACAGTTTTTATGGCTACACCTTC | CASSISDSFYGYTF
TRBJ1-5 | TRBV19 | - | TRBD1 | TGTGCCAGTAGTATAGGCCCGGGACAGGGAATTTACAATCAGCCCCAGCATTTT | CASSIGPGQGIYNQPQHF
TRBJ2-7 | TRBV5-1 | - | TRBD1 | TGCGCCAGCAGCTTAAATGCACAGGGGGTCTACGAGCAGTACTTC | CASSLNAQGVYEQYF
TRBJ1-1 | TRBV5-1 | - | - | TGCGCCAGCAGCTTGGGGGTACTAGGGAACACTGAAGCTTTCTTT | CASSLGVLGNTEAFF
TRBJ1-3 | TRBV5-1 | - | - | TGCGCCAGCAGCTTAGGCAGGGGCTCTGGAAACACCATATATTTT | CASSLGRGSGNTIYF
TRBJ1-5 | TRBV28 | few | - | TGTGCCAGCAGTTCAGGGTACAATCAGCCCCAGCATTTT | CASSSGYNQPQHF
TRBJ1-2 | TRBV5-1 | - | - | TGCGCCAGCAGTCGGACAGCATACGGGGAGGGCTATGGCTACACCTTC | CASSRTAYGEGYGYTF
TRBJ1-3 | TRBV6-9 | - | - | TGTGCCAGCAGTTCCTGGACTGTTGGAAACACCATATATTTT | CASSSWTVGNTIYF
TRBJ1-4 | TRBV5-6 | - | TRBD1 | TGTGCCAGCAGCGGGACAGAGACTAATGAAAAACTGTTTTTT | CASSGTETNEKLFF
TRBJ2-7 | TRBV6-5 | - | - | TGTGCCAGCAGAACTCAGGGCAGGAGCGAGCAGTACTTC | CASRTQGRSEQYF
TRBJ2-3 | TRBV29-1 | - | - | TGCAGCGTATCAGGGGATGTGGGCACAGATACGCAGTATTTT | CSVSGDVGTDTQYF
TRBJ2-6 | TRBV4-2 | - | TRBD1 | TGTGCCAGCAGCCAATTGGTTGGACAGGGGGCTTCTGGGGCCAACGTCCTGACTTTC | CASSQLVGQGASGANVLTF
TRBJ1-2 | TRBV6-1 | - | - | TGTGCCAGCAGTCCTCGGGGCTATGGCTACACCTTC | CASSPRGYGYTF
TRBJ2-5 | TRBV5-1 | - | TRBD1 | TGCGCCAGCAGCACAGGGGGCGCAGGTGAGACCCAGTACTTC | CASSTGGAGETQYF
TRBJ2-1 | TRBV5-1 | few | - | TGCGCCAGCAGCCTAACTAACAACGAGCAGTTCTTC | CASSLTNNEQFF
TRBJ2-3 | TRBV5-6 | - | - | TGTGCCAGCAGCCCGGGGGGCCGGTATACAGATACGCAGTATTTT | CASSPGGRYTDTQYF
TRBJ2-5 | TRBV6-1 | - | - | TGTGCCAGCAAGTTCGGCGGCGGGGAGACCCAGTACTTC | CASKFGGGETQYF
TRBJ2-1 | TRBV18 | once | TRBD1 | TGTGCCAGCTCACCACGCTCGCCAGGGGGCGCCGACAATGAGCAGTTCTTC | CASSPRSPGGADNEQFF
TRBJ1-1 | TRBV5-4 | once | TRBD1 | TGTGCCAGCAGTTTTGGGACAGGTGAAGCTTTCTTT | CASSFGTGEAFF
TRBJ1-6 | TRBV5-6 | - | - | TGTGCCAGCAGCCTCCAGTTGGAAATTCAACCCCTCCACTTT | CASSLQLEIQPLHF